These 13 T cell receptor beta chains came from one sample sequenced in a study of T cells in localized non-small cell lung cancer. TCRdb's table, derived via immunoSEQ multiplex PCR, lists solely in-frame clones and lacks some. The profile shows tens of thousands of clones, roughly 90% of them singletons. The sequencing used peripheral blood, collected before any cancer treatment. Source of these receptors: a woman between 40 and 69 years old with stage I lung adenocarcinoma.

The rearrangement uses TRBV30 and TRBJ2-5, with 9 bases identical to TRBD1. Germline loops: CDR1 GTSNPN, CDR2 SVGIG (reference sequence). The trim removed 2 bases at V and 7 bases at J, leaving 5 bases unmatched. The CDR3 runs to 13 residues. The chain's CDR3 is CAWSRTGDGTQYF. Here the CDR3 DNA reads TGTGCCTGGAGTCGGACAGGGGATGGGACCCAGTACTTC. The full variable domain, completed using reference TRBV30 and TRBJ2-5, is SQTIHQWPATLVQPVGSPLSLECTVEGTSNPNLYWYRQAAGRGLQLLFYSVGIGQISSEVPQNLSASRPQDRQFILSSKKLLLSDSGFYLCAWSRTGDGTQYFGPGTRLLVL.

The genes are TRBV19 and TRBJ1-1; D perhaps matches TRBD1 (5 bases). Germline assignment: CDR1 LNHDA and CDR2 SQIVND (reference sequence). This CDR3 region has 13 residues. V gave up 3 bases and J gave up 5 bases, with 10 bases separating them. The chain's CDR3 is CASSMQGDTEAFF. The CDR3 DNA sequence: TGTGCCAGTAGTATGCAGGGAGATACTGAAGCTTTCTTT.

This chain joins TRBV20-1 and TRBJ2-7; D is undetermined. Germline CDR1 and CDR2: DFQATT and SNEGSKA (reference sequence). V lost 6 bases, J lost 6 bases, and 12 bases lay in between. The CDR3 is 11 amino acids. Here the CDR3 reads CSARWGPEQYF. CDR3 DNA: TGCAGTGCCAGGTGGGGTCCCGAGCAGTACTTC.

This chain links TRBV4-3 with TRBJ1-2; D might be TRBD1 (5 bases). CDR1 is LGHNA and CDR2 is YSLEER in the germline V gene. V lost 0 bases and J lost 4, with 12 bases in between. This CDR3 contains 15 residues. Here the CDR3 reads CASSQDRQRGYGYTF. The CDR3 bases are TGCGCCAGCAGCCAAGATAGACAGAGAGGCTATGGCTACACCTTC.

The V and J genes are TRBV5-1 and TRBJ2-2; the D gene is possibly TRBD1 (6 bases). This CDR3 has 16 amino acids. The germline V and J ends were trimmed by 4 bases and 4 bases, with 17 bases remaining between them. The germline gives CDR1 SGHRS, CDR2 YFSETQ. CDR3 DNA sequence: TGCGCCAGCAGCCCCGGCCCAGGGGAGAGCACCGGGGAGCTGTTTTTT. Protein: CASSPGPGESTGELFF.

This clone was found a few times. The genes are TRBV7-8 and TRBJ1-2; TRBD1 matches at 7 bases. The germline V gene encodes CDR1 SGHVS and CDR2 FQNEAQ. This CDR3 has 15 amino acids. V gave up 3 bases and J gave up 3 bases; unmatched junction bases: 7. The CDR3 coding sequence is TGTGCCAGCAGCTTGGGGTGGGGGACAGACTATGGCTACACCTTC. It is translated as CASSLGWGTDYGYTF.

CDR3 residues: CASSPSTGSNEQFF. The CDR3 DNA reads as TGTGCCAGCAGCCCGTCGACAGGGTCCAATGAGCAGTTCTTC. This chain links TRBV7-8 with TRBJ2-1; 7 bases match TRBD1. Per germline, CDR1 SGHVS and CDR2 FQNEAQ. Trimming cost V 5 bases and J 6 bases; bases outside gene matches: 7. This CDR3 has 14 residues.

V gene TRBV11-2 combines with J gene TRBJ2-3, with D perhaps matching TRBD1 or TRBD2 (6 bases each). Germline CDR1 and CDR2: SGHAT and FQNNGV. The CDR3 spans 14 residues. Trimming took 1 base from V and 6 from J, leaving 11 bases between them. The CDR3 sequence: CASSLAGAEDTQYF. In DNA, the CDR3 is TGTGCCAGCAGCTTAGCGGGGGCGGAGGATACGCAGTATTTT.

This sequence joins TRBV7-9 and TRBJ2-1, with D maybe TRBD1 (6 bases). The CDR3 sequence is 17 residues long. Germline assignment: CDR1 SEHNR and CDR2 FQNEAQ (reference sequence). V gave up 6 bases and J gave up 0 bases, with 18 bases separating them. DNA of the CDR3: TGTGCCAGCAGTCCAAAACAGGGTGAGAGCTCCTACAATGAGCAGTTCTTC. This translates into CASSPKQGESSYNEQFF.

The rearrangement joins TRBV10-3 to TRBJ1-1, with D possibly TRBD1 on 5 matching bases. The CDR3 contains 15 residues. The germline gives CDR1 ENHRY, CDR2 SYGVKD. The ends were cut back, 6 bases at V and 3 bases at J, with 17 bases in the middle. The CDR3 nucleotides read TGTGCCATCAGGACCCCTACGGGGGGACACACTGAAGCTTTCTTT. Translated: CAIRTPTGGHTEAFF.

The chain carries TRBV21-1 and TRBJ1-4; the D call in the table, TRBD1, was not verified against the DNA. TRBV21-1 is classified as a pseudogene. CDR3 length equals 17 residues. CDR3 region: CASSKVGRGRGNEKLFF. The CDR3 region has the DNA TGTGCCAGCAGCAAAGTGGGCAGGGGTCGCGGTAATGAAAAACTGTTTTTT.

The CDR3 region is CASSLKLAGGDEQFF. The CDR3, as DNA: TGTGCCAGCAGCTTGAAACTAGCGGGAGGTGATGAGCAGTTCTTC. The chain is built from TRBV5-4 and TRBJ2-1; TRBD2 aligns across 12 bases. The germline gives CDR1 SGHNT, CDR2 YYREEE (reference sequence). V lost 1 base to trimming and J lost 8 bases; unmatched junction nucleotides: 4. This CDR3 region has 15 residues.

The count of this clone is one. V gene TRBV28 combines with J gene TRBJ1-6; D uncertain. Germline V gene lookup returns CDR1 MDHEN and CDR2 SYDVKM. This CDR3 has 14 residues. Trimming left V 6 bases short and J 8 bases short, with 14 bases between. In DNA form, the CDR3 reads TGTGCCAGCAGCTCGCCCGGCCAGGATTCACCCCTCCACTTT. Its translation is CASSSPGQDSPLHF.